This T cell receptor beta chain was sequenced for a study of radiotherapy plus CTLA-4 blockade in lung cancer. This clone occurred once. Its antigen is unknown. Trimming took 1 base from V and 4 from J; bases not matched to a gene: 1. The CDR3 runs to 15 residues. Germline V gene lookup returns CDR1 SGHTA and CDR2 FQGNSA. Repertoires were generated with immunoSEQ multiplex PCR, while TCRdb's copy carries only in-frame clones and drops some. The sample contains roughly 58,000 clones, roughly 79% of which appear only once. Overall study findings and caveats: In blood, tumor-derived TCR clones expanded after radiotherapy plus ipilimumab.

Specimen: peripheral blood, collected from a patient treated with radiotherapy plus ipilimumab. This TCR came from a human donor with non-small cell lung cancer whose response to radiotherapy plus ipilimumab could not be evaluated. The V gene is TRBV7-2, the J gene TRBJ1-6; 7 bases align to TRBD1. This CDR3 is CASSLGQGYNSPLHF. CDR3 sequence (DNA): TGTGCCAGCAGCTTAGGACAGGGATATAATTCACCCCTCCACTTT. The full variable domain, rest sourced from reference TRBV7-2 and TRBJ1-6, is GAGVSQSPSNKVTEKGKDVELRCDPISGHTALYWYRQSLGQGLEFLIYFQGNSAPDKSGLPSDRFSAERTGGSVSTLTIQRTQQEDSAVYLCASSLGQGYNSPLHFGNGTRLTVT.